This TCR beta chain was identified in a study of blood T cell repertoires in COVID-19. CDR1 and CDR2 (germline): KGHDR, SFDVKD. Trimming cost V 5 bases and J 0 bases; bases outside gene matches: 3. CDR3 length: 15 residues. Data came from immunoSEQ multiplex PCR; TCRdb stores just in-frame clones and leaves some out. The table records 200,000 or so clones, about four fifths of them present only once. This clonotype was sampled from a woman in her twenties or thirties who had recovered from COVID-19. The chain recombines TRBV24-1 with TRBJ2-3; 8 positions agree with TRBD2. The sequenced sample consisted of peripheral blood. As DNA, the CDR3 is TGTGCCACCAGTGGGGCTAGCGGGAGCACAGATACGCAGTATTTT. Amino acid sequence: CATSGASGSTDTQYF.